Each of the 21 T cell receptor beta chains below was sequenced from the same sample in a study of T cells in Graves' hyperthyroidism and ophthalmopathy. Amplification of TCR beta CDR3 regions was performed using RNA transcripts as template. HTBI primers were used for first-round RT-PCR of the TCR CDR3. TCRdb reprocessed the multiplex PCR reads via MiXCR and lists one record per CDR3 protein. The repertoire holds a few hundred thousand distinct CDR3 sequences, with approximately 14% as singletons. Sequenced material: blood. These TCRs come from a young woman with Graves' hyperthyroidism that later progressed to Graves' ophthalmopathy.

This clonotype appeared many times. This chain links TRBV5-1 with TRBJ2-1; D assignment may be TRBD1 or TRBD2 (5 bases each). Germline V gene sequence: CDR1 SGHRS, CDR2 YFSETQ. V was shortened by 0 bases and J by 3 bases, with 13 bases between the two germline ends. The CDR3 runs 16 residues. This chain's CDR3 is CASSLGLGDLYNEQFF. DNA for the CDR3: TGCGCCAGCAGCTTGGGCCTCGGGGACCTCTACAATGAGCAGTTCTTC.

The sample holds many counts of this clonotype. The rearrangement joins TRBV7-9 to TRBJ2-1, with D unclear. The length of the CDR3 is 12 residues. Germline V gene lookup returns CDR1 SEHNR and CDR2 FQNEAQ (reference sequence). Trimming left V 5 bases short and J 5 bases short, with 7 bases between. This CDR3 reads CASSPENNEQFF. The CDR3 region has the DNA TGTGCCAGCAGCCCGGAAAACAATGAGCAGTTCTTC.

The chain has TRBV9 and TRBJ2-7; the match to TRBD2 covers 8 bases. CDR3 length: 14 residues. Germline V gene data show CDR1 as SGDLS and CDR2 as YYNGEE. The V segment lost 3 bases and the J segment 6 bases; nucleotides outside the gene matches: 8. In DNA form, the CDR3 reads TGTGCCAGCAGCGCAAATAGCGGGGCCCGCGAGCAGTACTTC. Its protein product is CASSANSGAREQYF.

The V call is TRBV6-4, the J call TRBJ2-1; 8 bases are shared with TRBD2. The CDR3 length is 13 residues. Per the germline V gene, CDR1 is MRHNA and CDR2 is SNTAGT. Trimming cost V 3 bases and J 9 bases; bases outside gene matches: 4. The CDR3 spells CASSEREESEQFF. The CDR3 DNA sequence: TGTGCCAGCAGTGAGCGGGAGGAAAGTGAGCAGTTCTTC.

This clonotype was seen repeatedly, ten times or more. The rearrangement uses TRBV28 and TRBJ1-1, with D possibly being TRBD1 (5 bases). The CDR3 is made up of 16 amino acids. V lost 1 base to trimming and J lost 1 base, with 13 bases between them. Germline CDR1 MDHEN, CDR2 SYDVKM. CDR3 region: CASSLLPGVGNTEAFF. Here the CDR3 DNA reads TGTGCCAGCAGTTTATTACCGGGGGTCGGGAACACTGAAGCTTTCTTT.

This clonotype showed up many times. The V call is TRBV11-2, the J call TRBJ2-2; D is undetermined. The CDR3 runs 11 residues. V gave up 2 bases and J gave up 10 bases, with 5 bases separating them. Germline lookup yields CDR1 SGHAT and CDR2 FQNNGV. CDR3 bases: TGTGCCAGCAGCTTATACGTGGAGCTGTTTTTT. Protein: CASSLYVELFF.

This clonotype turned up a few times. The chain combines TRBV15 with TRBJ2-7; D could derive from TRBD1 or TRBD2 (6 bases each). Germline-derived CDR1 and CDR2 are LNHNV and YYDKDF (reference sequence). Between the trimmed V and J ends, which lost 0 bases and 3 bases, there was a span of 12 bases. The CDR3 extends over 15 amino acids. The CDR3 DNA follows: TGTGCCACCAGCAGAGATCCGGGGGCCCTCTACGAGCAGTACTTC. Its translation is CATSRDPGALYEQYF.

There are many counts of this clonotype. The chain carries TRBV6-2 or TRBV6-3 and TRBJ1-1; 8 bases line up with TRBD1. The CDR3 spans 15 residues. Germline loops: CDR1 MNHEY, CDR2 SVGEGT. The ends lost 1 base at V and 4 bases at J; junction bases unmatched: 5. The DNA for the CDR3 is TGTGCCAGCAGTTACTGGGACAGGAGGGCCACTGAAGCTTTCTTT. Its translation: CASSYWDRRATEAFF.

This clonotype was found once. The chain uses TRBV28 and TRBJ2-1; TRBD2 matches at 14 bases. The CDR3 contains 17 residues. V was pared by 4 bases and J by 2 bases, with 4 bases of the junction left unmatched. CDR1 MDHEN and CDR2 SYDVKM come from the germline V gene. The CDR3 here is CASSSGTSGSAYNEQFF. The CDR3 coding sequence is TGTGCCAGCAGTTCGGGGACTAGCGGGAGCGCCTACAATGAGCAGTTCTTC. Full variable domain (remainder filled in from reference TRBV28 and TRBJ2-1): DVKVTQSSRYLVKRTGEKVFLECVQDMDHENMFWYRQDPGLGLRLIYFSYDVKMKEKGDIPEGYSVSREKKERFSLILESASTNQTSMYLCASSSGTSGSAYNEQFFGPGTRLTVL.

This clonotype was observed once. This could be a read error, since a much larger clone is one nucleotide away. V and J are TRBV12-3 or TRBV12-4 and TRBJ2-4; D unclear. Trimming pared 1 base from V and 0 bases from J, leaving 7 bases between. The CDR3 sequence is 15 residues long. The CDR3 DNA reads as TGTGCCAGCAGTTTAGATTGGGCAGCCAAAAACATTCAGTACTTC. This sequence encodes CASSLDWAAKNIQYF.

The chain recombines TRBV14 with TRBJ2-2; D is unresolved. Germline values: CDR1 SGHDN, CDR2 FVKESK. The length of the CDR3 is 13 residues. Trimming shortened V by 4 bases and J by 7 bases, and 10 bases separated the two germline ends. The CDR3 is CASSRIKGGELFF. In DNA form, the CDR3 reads TGTGCCAGCAGCCGTATCAAAGGCGGGGAGCTGTTTTTT.

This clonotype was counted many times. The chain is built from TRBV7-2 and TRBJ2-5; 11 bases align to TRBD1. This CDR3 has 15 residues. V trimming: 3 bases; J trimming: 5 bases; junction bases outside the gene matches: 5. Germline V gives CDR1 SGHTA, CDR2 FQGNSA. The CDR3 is CASSLDRGRGETQYF. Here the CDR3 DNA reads TGTGCCAGCAGCTTGGACAGGGGGCGAGGGGAGACCCAGTACTTC. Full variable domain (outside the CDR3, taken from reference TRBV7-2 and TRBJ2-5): GAGVSQSPSNKVTEKGKDVELRCDPISGHTALYWYRQSLGQGLEFLIYFQGNSAPDKSGLPSDRFSAERTGGSVSTLTIQRTQQEDSAVYLCASSLDRGRGETQYFGPGTRLLVL.

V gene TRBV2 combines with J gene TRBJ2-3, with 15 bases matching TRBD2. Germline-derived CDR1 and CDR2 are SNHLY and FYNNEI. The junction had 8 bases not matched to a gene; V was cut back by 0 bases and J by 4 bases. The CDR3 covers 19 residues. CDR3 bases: TGTGCCAGCAGTGAAGCGCGAGAATGGACTAGCGGGAGGGCAGATACGCAGTATTTT. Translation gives CASSEAREWTSGRADTQYF.

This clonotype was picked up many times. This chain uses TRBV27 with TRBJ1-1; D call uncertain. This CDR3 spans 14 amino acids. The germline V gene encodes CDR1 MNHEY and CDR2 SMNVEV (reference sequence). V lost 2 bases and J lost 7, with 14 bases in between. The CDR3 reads CASSLGPMGGEAFF. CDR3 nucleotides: TGTGCCAGCAGTTTAGGGCCCATGGGAGGTGAAGCTTTCTTT.

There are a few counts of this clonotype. The CDR3 region is CATSDFKGLAGGETGELFF. Here the CDR3 DNA reads TGTGCCACCAGTGATTTCAAGGGACTAGCGGGAGGGGAGACCGGGGAGCTGTTTTTT. The chain joins TRBV24-1 to TRBJ2-2, with 16 bases fitting TRBD2. The CDR3 contains 19 residues. The V and J ends lost 1 base and 5 bases, in that order; junction bases with no gene match: 6. In germline, CDR1 is KGHDR, CDR2 SFDVKD.

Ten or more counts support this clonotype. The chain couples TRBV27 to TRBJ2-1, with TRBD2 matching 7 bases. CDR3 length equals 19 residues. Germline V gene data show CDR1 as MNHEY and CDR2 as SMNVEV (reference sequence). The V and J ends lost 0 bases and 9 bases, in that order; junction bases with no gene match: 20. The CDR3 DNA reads TGTGCCAGCAGTTTATCACGGGAGGTAGTCCTCAGTTCTTTAGGTGAGCAGTTCTTC. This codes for CASSLSREVVLSSLGEQFF.

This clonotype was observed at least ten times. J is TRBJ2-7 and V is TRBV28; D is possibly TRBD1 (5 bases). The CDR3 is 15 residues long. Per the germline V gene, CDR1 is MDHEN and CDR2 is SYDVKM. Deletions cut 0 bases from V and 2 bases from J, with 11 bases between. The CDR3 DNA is TGTGCCAGCAGTTTATGGGGGCAGGCCCCCTACGAGCAGTACTTC. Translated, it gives CASSLWGQAPYEQYF.

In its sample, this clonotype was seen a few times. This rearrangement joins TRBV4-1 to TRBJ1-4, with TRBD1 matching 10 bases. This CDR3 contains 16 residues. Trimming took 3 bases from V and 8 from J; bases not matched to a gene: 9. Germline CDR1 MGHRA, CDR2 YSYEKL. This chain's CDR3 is CASSHWTGGEAEKLFF. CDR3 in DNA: TGCGCCAGCAGCCACTGGACAGGGGGGGAAGCCGAAAAACTGTTTTTT.

The CDR3 coding sequence is TGCGCCAGCAGCTTGTCAGGGGAAGGCGGCAATGAGCAGTTCTTC. Protein sequence: CASSLSGEGGNEQFF. V gene TRBV5-1 combines with J gene TRBJ2-1; D possibly corresponds to TRBD1 (6 bases). V dropped 1 base and J dropped 6 bases, with 14 bases sitting between them. This CDR3 has 15 amino acids. Germline CDR1 SGHRS, CDR2 YFSETQ.

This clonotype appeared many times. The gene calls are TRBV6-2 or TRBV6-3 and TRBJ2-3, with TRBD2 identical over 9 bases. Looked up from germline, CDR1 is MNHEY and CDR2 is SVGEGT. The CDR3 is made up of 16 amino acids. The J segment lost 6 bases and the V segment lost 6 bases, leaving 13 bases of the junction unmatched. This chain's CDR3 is CASSLSAGGPGDTQYF. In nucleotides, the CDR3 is TGTGCCAGCAGCCTCAGTGCGGGAGGGCCTGGTGATACGCAGTATTTT.

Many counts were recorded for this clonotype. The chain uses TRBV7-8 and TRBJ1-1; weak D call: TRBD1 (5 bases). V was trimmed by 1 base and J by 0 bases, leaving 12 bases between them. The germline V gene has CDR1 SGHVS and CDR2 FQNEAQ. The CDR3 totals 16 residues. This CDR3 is CASSLEGQVMNTEAFF. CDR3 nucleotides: TGTGCCAGCAGCTTAGAGGGGCAGGTAATGAACACTGAAGCTTTCTTT.